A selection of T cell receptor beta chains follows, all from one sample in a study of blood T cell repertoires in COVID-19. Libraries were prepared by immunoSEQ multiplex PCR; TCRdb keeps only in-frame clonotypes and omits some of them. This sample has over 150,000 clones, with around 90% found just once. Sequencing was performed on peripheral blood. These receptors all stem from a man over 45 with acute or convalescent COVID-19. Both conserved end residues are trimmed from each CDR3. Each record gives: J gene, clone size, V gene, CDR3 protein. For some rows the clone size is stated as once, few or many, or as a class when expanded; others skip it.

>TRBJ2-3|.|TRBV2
ASRVGSGRNTDTQY
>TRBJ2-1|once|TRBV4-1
ASSQKGLVLRDEQF
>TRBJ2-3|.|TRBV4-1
ASSQEGTSGRDTQY
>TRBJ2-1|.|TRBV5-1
ASSPGTSGYNEQF
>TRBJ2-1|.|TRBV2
ASIGTRQTRHNEQF
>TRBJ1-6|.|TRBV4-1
ASSPRTEGNSPLH
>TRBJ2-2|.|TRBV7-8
ASSFSANTGELF
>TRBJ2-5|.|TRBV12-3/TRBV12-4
ASSLGGSRPQY
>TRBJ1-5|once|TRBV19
ASHRVGQPQH
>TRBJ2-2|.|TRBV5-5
ASSFRGTDYTGELF
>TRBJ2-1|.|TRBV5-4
ASSLLREKSSDEQF
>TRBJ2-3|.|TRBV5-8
ASSKTGGGPY
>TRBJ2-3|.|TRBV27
ASSLRGGGTDTQY
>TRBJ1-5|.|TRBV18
ASSPSRARDQPQH
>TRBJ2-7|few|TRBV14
ASSQGAFNREQY
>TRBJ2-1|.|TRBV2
ASSIREGPPANEQF
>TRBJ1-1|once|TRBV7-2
ASSLVGTGGVTEAF
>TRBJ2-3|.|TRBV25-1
ASSEGGGTDTQY
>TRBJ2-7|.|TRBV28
ASTASGSGFEQY
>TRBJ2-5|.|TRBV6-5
ASSPSGGPRETQY
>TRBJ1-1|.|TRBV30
AWSAPGQGYTEAF
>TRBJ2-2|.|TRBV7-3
ASSPAGGPIVGELF
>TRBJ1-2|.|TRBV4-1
ASSQAPDDRRYGYT
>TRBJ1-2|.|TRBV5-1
ASSNGQNYGYT
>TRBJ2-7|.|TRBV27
ASSSPFAGPPYEQY
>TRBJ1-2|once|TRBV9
ASSEGSSNYGYT
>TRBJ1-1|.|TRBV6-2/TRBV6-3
ASSPQGHDTEAF
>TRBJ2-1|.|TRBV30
AWSPLTGHNEQF
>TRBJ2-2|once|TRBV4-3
ASSHPQDTGELF
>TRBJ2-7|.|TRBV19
ASTATGSEQY
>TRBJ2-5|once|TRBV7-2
ASSSTLKETQY
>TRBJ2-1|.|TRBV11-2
ASSLAGYNEQF
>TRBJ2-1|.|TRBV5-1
ASGSGLAAFNEQF
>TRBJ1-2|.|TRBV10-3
AISESQGGDYGYT
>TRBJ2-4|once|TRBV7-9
ASSLGSGGWGNIQY
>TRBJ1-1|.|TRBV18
ASSDRVVNTEAF
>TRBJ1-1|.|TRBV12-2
ASRLVGTQEAF
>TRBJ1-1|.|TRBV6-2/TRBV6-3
ASSGGHNTEAF
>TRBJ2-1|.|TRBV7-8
ASSTQRANEQF
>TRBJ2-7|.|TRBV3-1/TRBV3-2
ASSQDMGQGSYEQY
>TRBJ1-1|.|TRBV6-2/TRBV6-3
ASSRSGGIHAF
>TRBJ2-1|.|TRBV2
ASSGQAVSYNEQF
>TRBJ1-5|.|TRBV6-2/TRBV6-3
ASSPGTGIYQPQH
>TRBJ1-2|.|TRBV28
ASSLSGQGIYGYT
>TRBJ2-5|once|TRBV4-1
ASSQDPGAETQY
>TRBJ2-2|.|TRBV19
ASTNQGGLDTGELF
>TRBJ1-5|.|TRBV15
ATSREGPQPQH
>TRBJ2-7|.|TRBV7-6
ASSPRDSSAYEQY
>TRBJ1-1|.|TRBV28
ASSLIGRDTEAF
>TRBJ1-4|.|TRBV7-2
ASSSSGQRNEKLF
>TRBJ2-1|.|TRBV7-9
ASTAEDEQF
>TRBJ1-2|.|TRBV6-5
ASNPPGGYGYT
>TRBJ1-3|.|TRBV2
ASSVDGWDTIY
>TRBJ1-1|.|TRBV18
ASSTGGRDEAF
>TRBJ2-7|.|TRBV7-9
ASSLGNGGYEQY
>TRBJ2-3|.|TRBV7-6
ASSWEAGGGKDTQY
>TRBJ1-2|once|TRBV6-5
ASSQQGVDGYT